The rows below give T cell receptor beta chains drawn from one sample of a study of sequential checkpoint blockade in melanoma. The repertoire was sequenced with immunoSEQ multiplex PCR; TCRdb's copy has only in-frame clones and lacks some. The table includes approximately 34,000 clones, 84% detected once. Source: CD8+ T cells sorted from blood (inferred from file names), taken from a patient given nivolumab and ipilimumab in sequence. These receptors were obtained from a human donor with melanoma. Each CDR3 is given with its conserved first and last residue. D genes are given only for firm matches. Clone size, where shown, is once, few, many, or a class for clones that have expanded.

CDR3 protein: CASSQENGPGWDEKLFF
CDR3 DNA: TGTGCCAGCAGCCAAGAAAACGGGCCAGGGTGGGATGAAAAACTGTTTTTT
D gene: .
J gene: TRBJ1-4
V gene: TRBV4-2
clone size: .

CDR3 protein: CAWQDRVPNEQFF
CDR3 DNA: TGTGCCTGGCAGGACAGGGTCCCCAATGAGCAGTTCTTC
D gene: TRBD1
J gene: TRBJ2-1
V gene: TRBV30
clone size: .

CDR3 protein: CASSKNRAEYQETQYF
CDR3 DNA: TGTGCCAGCAGCAAAAACAGGGCCGAGTACCAAGAGACCCAGTACTTC
D gene: .
J gene: TRBJ2-5
V gene: TRBV21-1
clone size: few

CDR3 protein: CASSLRGGRETQYF
CDR3 DNA: TGTGCCAGCAGCTTGCGGGGGGGCCGGGAGACCCAGTACTTC
D gene: TRBD2
J gene: TRBJ2-5
V gene: TRBV5-4
clone size: .

CDR3 protein: CASSLAGYTEAFF
CDR3 DNA: TGTGCCAGCAGTTTGGCAGGGTACACTGAAGCTTTCTTT
D gene: .
J gene: TRBJ1-1
V gene: TRBV5-5
clone size: .

CDR3 protein: CASSLGRLAAGEGVYEQYF
CDR3 DNA: TGTGCCAGCAGCTTAGGCCGACTAGCAGCGGGGGAGGGAGTCTACGAGCAGTACTTC
D gene: TRBD2
J gene: TRBJ2-7
V gene: TRBV13
clone size: .

CDR3 protein: CASSGLAGAPYEQYF
CDR3 DNA: TGTGCCAGCAGTGGTCTAGCGGGAGCTCCCTACGAGCAGTACTTC
D gene: TRBD2
J gene: TRBJ2-7
V gene: TRBV2
clone size: .

CDR3 protein: CASSPVGQVEQYF
CDR3 DNA: TGTGCCAGCAGTCCCGTGGGACAGGTCGAGCAGTACTTC
D gene: TRBD1
J gene: TRBJ2-7
V gene: TRBV6-5
clone size: .

CDR3 protein: CASSEIFEAGYGYTF
CDR3 DNA: TGTGCCAGCAGTGAAATCTTCGAGGCGGGCTATGGCTACACCTTC
D gene: .
J gene: TRBJ1-2
V gene: TRBV6-1
clone size: .

CDR3 protein: CSVEDSGQGINEQFF
CDR3 DNA: TGCAGCGTTGAAGATTCAGGACAGGGGATCAATGAGCAGTTCTTC
D gene: TRBD1
J gene: TRBJ2-1
V gene: TRBV29-1
clone size: .

CDR3 protein: CASKQGEKLFF
CDR3 DNA: TGTGCCAGCAAGCAGGGCGAAAAACTGTTTTTT
D gene: .
J gene: TRBJ1-4
V gene: TRBV25-1
clone size: once

CDR3 protein: CASSLVGWEGSYEQYF
CDR3 DNA: TGTGCCAGCAGCTTAGTAGGGTGGGAGGGGTCCTACGAGCAGTACTTC
D gene: TRBD2
J gene: TRBJ2-7
V gene: TRBV7-2
clone size: .

CDR3 protein: CASSYPLRGSYEQYF
CDR3 DNA: TGTGCCAGCAGTTATCCCCTTAGGGGATCCTACGAGCAGTACTTC
D gene: .
J gene: TRBJ2-7
V gene: TRBV28
clone size: .

CDR3 protein: CASRQMNTEAFF
CDR3 DNA: TGCGCCAGCAGACAGATGAACACTGAAGCTTTCTTT
D gene: .
J gene: TRBJ1-1
V gene: TRBV10-1
clone size: .

CDR3 protein: CASSFVQGDTQYF
CDR3 DNA: TGTGCCAGCAGCTTCGTTCAGGGGGATACGCAGTATTTT
D gene: .
J gene: TRBJ2-3
V gene: TRBV11-3
clone size: once

CDR3 protein: CASSHQLNEQYF
CDR3 DNA: TGTGCCAGCAGCCATCAACTGAACGAGCAGTACTTC
D gene: .
J gene: TRBJ2-7
V gene: TRBV5-6
clone size: .

CDR3 protein: CASSLRQGAWEEKLFF
CDR3 DNA: TGTGCCAGCAGTTTAAGGCAGGGGGCATGGGAGGAAAAACTGTTTTTT
D gene: TRBD1
J gene: TRBJ1-4
V gene: TRBV27
clone size: .

CDR3 protein: CASTPSGSVYNEQFF
CDR3 DNA: TGTGCCAGTACCCCTAGCGGGAGCGTTTATAATGAGCAGTTCTTC
D gene: TRBD2
J gene: TRBJ2-1
V gene: TRBV9
clone size: .

CDR3 protein: CASSFAGPYSPLHF
CDR3 DNA: TGTGCCAGCAGCTTCGCAGGGCCGTACTCACCCCTCCACTTT
D gene: .
J gene: TRBJ1-6
V gene: TRBV7-9
clone size: .

CDR3 protein: CAWSWAGGSEAFF
CDR3 DNA: TGTGCCTGGAGTTGGGCAGGGGGCTCTGAAGCTTTCTTT
D gene: TRBD1
J gene: TRBJ1-1
V gene: TRBV30
clone size: .

CDR3 protein: CASSRLAGGPSFNEQFF
CDR3 DNA: TGTGCCAGTAGTCGACTAGCGGGGGGACCCTCTTTCAATGAGCAGTTCTTC
D gene: TRBD2
J gene: TRBJ2-1
V gene: TRBV19
clone size: .

CDR3 protein: CASSSSAGEQFF
CDR3 DNA: TGTGCCAGCAGCTCCTCAGCAGGGGAGCAGTTCTTC
D gene: .
J gene: TRBJ2-1
V gene: TRBV13
clone size: .

CDR3 protein: CASSFVDRDHEQYF
CDR3 DNA: TGTGCCAGCAGCTTTGTAGACAGGGACCACGAGCAGTACTTC
D gene: TRBD1
J gene: TRBJ2-7
V gene: TRBV7-9
clone size: .

CDR3 protein: CASSVDAAGELFF
CDR3 DNA: TGTGCCAGCAGCGTAGACGCGGCCGGGGAGCTGTTTTTT
D gene: .
J gene: TRBJ2-2
V gene: TRBV9
clone size: .

CDR3 protein: CATSVRMNTEAFF
CDR3 DNA: TGTGCCACCAGCGTTAGAATGAACACTGAAGCTTTCTTT
D gene: .
J gene: TRBJ1-1
V gene: TRBV15
clone size: .

CDR3 protein: CASSLPGQGVNEQFF
CDR3 DNA: TGTGCCAGCAGCCTGCCGGGACAGGGGGTCAATGAGCAGTTCTTC
D gene: TRBD1
J gene: TRBJ2-1
V gene: TRBV27
clone size: .

CDR3 protein: CASSATGGDTEAFF
CDR3 DNA: TGTGCCAGCAGCGCGACAGGGGGGGACACTGAAGCTTTCTTT
D gene: TRBD1
J gene: TRBJ1-1
V gene: TRBV9
clone size: .

CDR3 protein: CASSDGTGGTYEQYF
CDR3 DNA: TGTGCCAGCAGTGATGGGACAGGGGGTACCTACGAGCAGTACTTC
D gene: TRBD1
J gene: TRBJ2-7
V gene: TRBV9
clone size: .

CDR3 protein: CASSPGPTGEQYF
CDR3 DNA: TGTGCCAGCTCCCCGGGTCCTACGGGAGAGCAGTACTTC
D gene: .
J gene: TRBJ2-7
V gene: TRBV18
clone size: .

CDR3 protein: CASSLEWGPAYEQYF
CDR3 DNA: TGTGCCAGCAGCTTAGAATGGGGGCCTGCCTACGAGCAGTACTTC
D gene: .
J gene: TRBJ2-7
V gene: TRBV11-2
clone size: .

CDR3 protein: CASSPADSLGKLFF
CDR3 DNA: TGTGCCAGCAGCCCAGCAGACAGTTTGGGAAAACTGTTTTTT
D gene: .
J gene: TRBJ1-4
V gene: TRBV7-9
clone size: .

CDR3 protein: CASSSLDNTYEQYF
CDR3 DNA: TGTGCCAGCAGTTCACTAGATAATACCTACGAGCAGTACTTC
D gene: .
J gene: TRBJ2-7
V gene: TRBV25-1
clone size: .

CDR3 protein: CASSPEPSRGPKNIQYF
CDR3 DNA: TGTGCCAGCAGCCCTGAGCCGTCCAGGGGGCCCAAAAACATTCAGTACTTC
D gene: TRBD1
J gene: TRBJ2-4
V gene: TRBV7-6
clone size: .

CDR3 protein: CASSLAAAEKLFF
CDR3 DNA: TGTGCCAGCAGCTTAGCGGCGGCAGAAAAACTGTTTTTT
D gene: .
J gene: TRBJ1-4
V gene: TRBV7-8
clone size: .

CDR3 protein: CASSARQGANDEAFF
CDR3 DNA: TGTGCCAGCAGTGCCCGACAGGGGGCGAACGATGAAGCTTTCTTT
D gene: TRBD1
J gene: TRBJ1-1
V gene: TRBV27
clone size: .